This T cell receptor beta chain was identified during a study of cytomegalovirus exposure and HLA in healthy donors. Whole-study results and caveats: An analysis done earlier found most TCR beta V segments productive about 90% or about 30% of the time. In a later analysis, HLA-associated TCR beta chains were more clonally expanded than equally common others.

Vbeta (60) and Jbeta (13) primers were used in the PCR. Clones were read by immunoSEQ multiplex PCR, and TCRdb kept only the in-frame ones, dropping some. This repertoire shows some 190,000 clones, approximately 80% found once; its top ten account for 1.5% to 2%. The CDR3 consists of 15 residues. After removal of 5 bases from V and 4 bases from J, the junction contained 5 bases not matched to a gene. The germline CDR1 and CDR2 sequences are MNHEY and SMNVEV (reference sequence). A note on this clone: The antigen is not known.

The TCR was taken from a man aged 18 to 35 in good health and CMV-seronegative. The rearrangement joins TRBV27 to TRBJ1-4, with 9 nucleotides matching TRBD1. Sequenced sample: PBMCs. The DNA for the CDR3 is TGTGCCAGCAGTCCTGGACAGGGGCTTAATGAAAAACTGTTTTTT. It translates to CASSPGQGLNEKLFF.